The 14 T cell receptor beta chains presented below share a single source sample, sequenced in a study of T-cell reconstitution after alpha-beta-depleted transplantation in children. Unique molecular identifiers were used to barcode this TCRbeta library. TCRdb called the PCR reads again in MiXCR, with one record for every CDR3 protein. The sample yields some 490,000 distinct CDR3 sequences, 12% seen once. Source: PBMCs from the stem cell graft donor, taken from the stem cell graft. The receptors stem from a human donor who donated a stem cell graft to a child with combined immunodeficiency.

The table lists this clonotype with a few counts. The V and J genes are TRBV11-2 and TRBJ1-2, with D perhaps matching TRBD1 (5 bases). Between the trimmed V and J ends, which lost 3 bases and 4 bases, there was a span of 12 bases. Germline V gene data show CDR1 as SGHAT and CDR2 as FQNNGV. The CDR3 sequence is 14 residues long. CDR3 residues: CASSFGRQSYGYTF. CDR3 nucleotide sequence: TGTGCCAGCAGCTTCGGGAGACAGTCCTATGGCTACACCTTC.

The chain joins TRBV5-6 to TRBJ2-5; D gene unclear. Germline V gives CDR1 SGHDT, CDR2 YYEEEE. CDR3 length equals 15 residues. Trimming left V 3 bases short and J 5 bases short, with 17 bases between. CDR3 DNA sequence: TGTGCCAGCAGCTGGCCCCAATTGGAAGGGGAGACCCAGTACTTC. Translating gives CASSWPQLEGETQYF.

On this clonotype: Its ends do not fully match the called genes, so a read error is possible. This chain links TRBV7-2 with TRBJ2-2; D is possibly TRBD2 (5 bases). CDR3 length: 16 amino acids. The germline CDR1 and CDR2 sequences are SGHTA and FQGNSA. CDR3 sequence reads: CASSPARRPDTGVLFF. CDR3 DNA sequence: TGTGCCAGCAGCCCTGCTCGAAGACCCGACACCGGGGTGCTGTTTTTT.

This clonotype was seen repeatedly, ten times or more. The genes are TRBV30 and TRBJ1-1, with TRBD1 matching 7 bases. The germline V gene encodes CDR1 GTSNPN and CDR2 SVGIG (reference sequence). The V and J ends lost 4 bases and 1 base, in that order; junction bases with no gene match: 3. The CDR3 is 13 amino acids. CDR3: CAWTDRANTEAFF. CDR3 sequence (DNA): TGTGCCTGGACTGACAGGGCGAACACTGAAGCTTTCTTT.

The rearrangement links TRBV20-1 to TRBJ2-2, with unresolved D. CDR1 and CDR2 (germline): DFQATT, SNEGSKA (reference sequence). V lost 3 bases to trimming and J lost 0 bases, with 5 bases between them. The CDR3 loop spans 13 amino acids. CDR3 region: CSASSANTGELFF. As DNA, the CDR3 is TGCAGTGCTAGCTCGGCGAACACCGGGGAGCTGTTTTTT.

The J gene is TRBJ2-7, the V gene TRBV5-4; tentatively, D is TRBD1 (6 bases). The CDR3 covers 15 residues. Germline V CDR1 and CDR2: SGHNT, YYREEE (reference sequence). V shed 0 bases and J shed 3 bases, with 13 bases lying between them. The CDR3 sequence is CASSLAGESVYEQYF. CDR3 coding DNA: TGTGCCAGCAGCTTGGCAGGGGAGTCAGTCTACGAGCAGTACTTC. The whole variable domain, remainder taken from reference TRBV5-4 and TRBJ2-7, is ETGVTQSPTHLIKTRGQQVTLRCSSQSGHNTVSWYQQALGQGPQFIFQYYREEENGRGNFPPRFSGLQFPNYSSELNVNALELDDSALYLCASSLAGESVYEQYFGPGTRLTVT.

This clonotype was counted between two and nine times. The chain couples TRBV6-1 to TRBJ2-2; 10 bases fit TRBD1. Unmatched junction bases numbered 3, after V lost 2 bases and J lost 3 bases. Germline-derived CDR1 and CDR2 are MNHNS and SASEGT. The CDR3 totals 16 residues. For the CDR3, the DNA is TGTGCCAGCAGTGAACCGGGACAGGGGTACACCGGGGAGCTGTTTTTT. It codes for CASSEPGQGYTGELFF.

This clonotype was observed a handful of times. The chain is built from TRBV6-5 and TRBJ2-2; D call uncertain. The CDR3 length is 16 residues. With 3 bases removed from V and 2 bases from J, the gap between germline ends came to 13 bases. Germline V CDR1 and CDR2: MNHEY, SVGAGI. CDR3 nucleotides: TGTGCCAGCAGTTATAGCAGCTGGATAAACACCGGGGAGCTGTTTTTT. Amino acid sequence: CASSYSSWINTGELFF.

This clonotype was counted at least ten times. V usage is TRBV4-3 and J usage is TRBJ2-7; weak D call: TRBD1 (5 bases). The CDR3 spans 15 residues. Trimming took 9 bases from V and 4 from J, leaving 22 bases between them. Germline V gene lookup returns CDR1 LGHNA and CDR2 YSLEER. The CDR3 DNA follows: TGCGCCAGTAGATTAGAGGACACAACAACTTACGAGCAGTACTTC. This codes for CASRLEDTTTYEQYF.

The table lists this clonotype with a count of one. The genes are TRBV7-9 and TRBJ2-5; weak D call: TRBD2 (7 bases). Trimming pared 5 bases from V and 4 bases from J, leaving 11 bases between. The CDR3 runs 13 residues. From germline, CDR1 is SEHNR and CDR2 FQNEAQ (reference sequence). DNA for the CDR3: TGTGCCAGCAGCGCGGGGGCCCGAGAGACCCAGTACTTC. Its protein is CASSAGARETQYF.

As to this clonotype: Given the absence of the conserved phenylalanine or tryptophan at the CDR3 end, a read error is likely. The chain uses TRBV28 and TRBJ1-2; the D gene is possibly TRBD1 (6 bases). Germline V CDR1 and CDR2: MDHEN, SYDVKM. V lost 4 bases to trimming and J lost 5 bases, with 11 bases between them. This CDR3 has 13 residues. The CDR3 is CASSSPDSYGYTI. In nucleotides, the CDR3 is TGTGCCAGCAGTTCCCCGGACAGTTATGGCTACACCATC.

This clonotype was detected ten times or more. The chain couples TRBV7-9 to TRBJ2-1; unclear D gene. Germline CDR1 SEHNR, CDR2 FQNEAQ (reference sequence). Deletions cut 5 bases from V and 7 bases from J, with 9 bases between. The CDR3 covers 12 residues. CDR3 bases: TGTGCCAGCAGCCCAAATCTTAATGAGCAGTTCTTC. This codes for CASSPNLNEQFF.

This chain links TRBV29-1 with TRBJ2-7, with D perhaps matching TRBD2 (5 bases). The germline CDR1 and CDR2 sequences are SQVTM and ANQGSEA. The CDR3 totals 12 residues. Deletions cut 6 bases from V and 4 bases from J, with 13 bases between. CDR3 bases: TGCAGCGTGAGGGAAGTTGGATACGAGCAGTACTTC. Protein: CSVREVGYEQYF.

The table lists this clonotype with a few counts. The rearrangement links TRBV6-1 to TRBJ1-5; D is unresolved. This CDR3 spans 13 amino acids. V lost 5 bases and J 3 bases, leaving 8 bases between the germline ends. Germline V gene lookup returns CDR1 MNHNS and CDR2 SASEGT. The CDR3 nucleotides read TGTGCCAGCAGTAGGGATTTCAATCAGCCCCAGCATTTT. The encoded protein is CASSRDFNQPQHF.